The source of this TCR beta chain is a study of control samples from healthy donors and cancer patients. Assay used: immunoSEQ multiplex PCR; TCRdb lists only in-frame clones, some missing. The sample yields some 200,000 clones, 90% to 95% seen once. V lost 3 bases and J lost 4, with 9 bases in between. This CDR3 is 13 amino acids long. Sequenced material: blood. The genes are TRBV12-3 or TRBV12-4 and TRBJ1-2, with D tentatively TRBD1 (5 bases). The receptor was derived from a woman in her 30s in good health. The CDR3 sequence is CASSLSGTYGYTF. For the CDR3, the DNA is TGTGCCAGCAGTTTGTCAGGGACCTATGGCTACACCTTC.